This T cell receptor beta chain is drawn from a study of CD8 T cells in Susac syndrome. Reverse transcription of roughly 0.5 to 1 ug RNA was carried out with random hexamers. The authors amplified TCR beta CDR3 across 54 Vbeta and 13 Jbeta using immunoSEQ multiplex PCR. TCRdb passed the immunoSEQ multiplex PCR reads through MiXCR, listing each CDR3 protein once. The table has 130,000 to 150,000 distinct CDR3 sequences, 94% seen once. It was negative isolation that provided the CD8+ and CD4+ T cells, whereas TEMRA cells were enriched by FACS. Sequencing input: CD4+ T cells from PBMCs. The receptor was isolated from a human donor in good health.

The CDR3 DNA follows: TGCAGCGTTGAAGATCCGGCGGGAGCGGTGAATGAGCAGTTCTTC. Encoded protein: CSVEDPAGAVNEQFF. J is TRBJ2-1 and V is TRBV29-1; 7 bases line up with TRBD2. V lost 0 bases and J lost 7; bases outside the gene matches: 9. The CDR3 has 15 amino acids. The germline CDR1 and CDR2 sequences are SQVTM and ANQGSEA.